Presented here are 26 T cell receptor beta chains from one specimen sequenced in a study of T cells and Merkel cell carcinoma outcomes. Produced via immunoSEQ multiplex PCR; TCRdb's table is partial and in-frame only. The sample includes about 1,900 clones, over 90% of them seen just once. The sequencing sample was made of tumor tissue from Merkel cell carcinoma. The receptors here all came from a human donor with Merkel cell carcinoma.

The J gene is TRBJ1-5, the V gene TRBV23-1; D not certain. TRBV23-1 is given ORF status, its function remaining uncertain. This CDR3 is built from 16 residues. V lost 0 bases and J 2 bases, leaving 11 bases between the germline ends. CDR3 sequence reads: CASSQSSRYGNQPQHF. As DNA, the CDR3 is TGCGCCAGCAGTCAATCGTCGCGGTATGGCAATCAGCCCCAGCATTTT.

This clone has only one observation. The chain recombines TRBV7-9 with TRBJ1-3; D unresolved. The CDR3 is 16 residues long. The V gene lost 1 base and the J gene lost 0 bases, with 10 bases spanning the gap. Germline loops: CDR1 SEHNR, CDR2 FQNEAQ (reference sequence). CDR3 in DNA: TGTGCCAGCAGCTTAGGTGGCCCTGGCTCTGGAAACACCATATATTTT. Its protein is CASSLGGPGSGNTIYF.

J is TRBJ1-1 and V is TRBV10-2; weak D call: TRBD1 (5 bases). Germline lookup yields CDR1 WSHSY and CDR2 SAAADI. There are 13 residues in the CDR3. Trimming took 4 bases from V and 5 from J, leaving 11 bases between them. CDR3 loop: CASSAAEGTEAFF. The CDR3 DNA follows: TGCGCCAGCAGTGCCGCCGAGGGGACTGAAGCTTTCTTT.

This chain connects TRBV19 to TRBJ1-2; 10 nucleotides agree with TRBD1. Germline V gives CDR1 LNHDA, CDR2 SQIVND (reference sequence). The CDR3 contains 14 residues. Trimming at V came to 5 bases and at J to 4 bases, leaving 4 bases not matched to a gene. The CDR3 sequence is CASSRDRGFYGYTF. DNA of the CDR3: TGTGCCAGTAGTCGGGACAGGGGCTTCTATGGCTACACCTTC.

V usage is TRBV11-2 and J usage is TRBJ1-4; 7 bases fit TRBD1. J was trimmed by 3 bases and V by 5 bases; bases with no gene match: 18. Germline CDR1 and CDR2: SGHAT and FQNNGV. This CDR3 spans 19 amino acids. DNA for the CDR3: TGTGCCAGCAGCCAGGGGGGAAGGGCCGACTTTTGGGCTAATGAAAAACTGTTTTTT. This gives the protein CASSQGGRADFWANEKLFF.

The V gene is TRBV6-5, the J gene TRBJ2-2; no reliable D call. The germline V gene has CDR1 MNHEY and CDR2 SVGAGI. The CDR3 sequence is 15 residues long. V shed 6 bases and J shed 0 bases, with 11 bases lying between them. The CDR3 reads CASSPTWANTGELFF. In DNA form, the CDR3 reads TGTGCCAGCAGCCCCACCTGGGCGAACACCGGGGAGCTGTTTTTT.

The rearrangement uses TRBV2 and TRBJ2-7; D gene uncertain. CDR3 size: 10 residues. Germline V gene sequence: CDR1 SNHLY, CDR2 FYNNEI. V was clipped by 2 bases and J by 8 bases, with 4 bases between them. CDR3 coding DNA: TGTGCCAGCAGTGAATATCAGCAGTACTTC. As protein: CASSEYQQYF.

This rearrangement joins TRBV7-8 to TRBJ1-2; TRBD1 might be the D (5 bases). The CDR3 is 15 amino acids. The germline V gene has CDR1 SGHVS and CDR2 FQNEAQ. V gave up 5 bases and J gave up 5 bases, with 18 bases separating them. The CDR3 loop reads CASSPGTSGPYGYTF. The CDR3 DNA reads TGTGCCAGCAGCCCCGGGACTTCTGGCCCGTATGGCTACACCTTC.

The chain links TRBV14 to TRBJ1-2; no firm D call. The CDR3 loop spans 17 amino acids. Germline CDR1 and CDR2: SGHDN and FVKESK. Between the trimmed V and J ends, which lost 2 bases and 2 bases, there was a span of 18 bases. CDR3 nucleotide sequence: TGTGCCAGCAGCCAATTGCCGCGGGCTGGCCCAAACTATGGCTACACCTTC. It codes for CASSQLPRAGPNYGYTF.

This clone was seen a single time. The chain links TRBV5-1 to TRBJ1-1; TRBD1 matches at 8 bases. The junction had 6 bases not matched to a gene; V was cut back by 4 bases and J by 7 bases. CDR1 and CDR2 (germline): SGHRS, YFSETQ. This CDR3 comprises 13 residues. As DNA, the CDR3 is TGCGCCAGCAGCGGGACAGGACGAGGTGAAGCTTTCTTT. Translated, it gives CASSGTGRGEAFF.

This chain joins TRBV7-2 and TRBJ1-5; perhaps TRBD1 as D (6 bases). The CDR3 spans 15 residues. The V and J ends lost 6 bases and 4 bases respectively, with 16 bases between them. CDR1 SGHTA and CDR2 FQGNSA come from the germline V gene. CDR3 coding DNA: TGTGCCAGCAGTCAGAGACAGGCACAAAATCAGCCCCAGCATTTT. Protein: CASSQRQAQNQPQHF.

The V and J genes are TRBV4-3 and TRBJ2-3; 7 nucleotides align to TRBD2. The CDR3 contains 16 residues. V gave up 0 bases and J gave up 1 base; unmatched junction bases: 4. Germline values: CDR1 LGHNA, CDR2 YSLEER. CDR3 sequence reads: CASSQDLAGGTDTQYF. The CDR3 DNA sequence: TGCGCCAGCAGCCAAGATTTGGCGGGAGGCACAGATACGCAGTATTTT.

This sequence joins TRBV18 and TRBJ1-1; D remains unclear. This CDR3 spans 12 amino acids. V lost 2 bases and J lost 7, with 8 bases in between. The V gene's germline CDR1 is KGHSH and CDR2 LQKENI. CDR3 coding DNA: TGTGCCAGCTCACCAAGCCAACGTGAAGCTTTCTTT. It translates to CASSPSQREAFF. The whole variable domain, remainder taken from reference TRBV18 and TRBJ1-1, is NAGVMQNPRHLVRRRGQEARLRCSPMKGHSHVYWYRQLPEEGLKFMVYLQKENIIDESGMPKERFSAEFPKEGPSILRIQQVVRGDSAAYFCASSPSQREAFFGQGTRLTVV.

The V and J genes are TRBV14 and TRBJ1-1; D not certain. The germline V and J ends were trimmed by 1 base and 0 bases, with 6 bases remaining between them. Germline assignment: CDR1 SGHDN and CDR2 FVKESK. CDR3 size: 14 residues. DNA for the CDR3: TGTGCCAGCAGCCAAGCTGGGATGAACACTGAAGCTTTCTTT. As protein: CASSQAGMNTEAFF. The whole variable domain, filled in from reference TRBV14 and TRBJ1-1, reads EAGVTQFPSHSVIEKGQTVTLRCDPISGHDNLYWYRRVMGKEIKFLLHFVKESKQDESGMPNNRFLAERTGGTYSTLKVQPAELEDSGVYFCASSQAGMNTEAFFGQGTRLTVV.

The CDR3 loop is CASSSQRDGDTEAFF. DNA for the CDR3: TGCGCCAGCAGCTCCCAGCGGGACGGGGACACTGAAGCTTTCTTT. This chain uses TRBV5-1 with TRBJ1-1; tentative D call: TRBD1 (5 bases). Trimming pared 3 bases from V and 3 bases from J, leaving 15 bases between. The CDR3 spans 15 residues. Germline V gene sequence: CDR1 SGHRS, CDR2 YFSETQ.

This chain uses TRBV19 with TRBJ2-1; weak D call: TRBD2 (6 bases). There are 15 residues in the CDR3. Germline CDR1 reads LNHDA; CDR2 reads SQIVND (reference sequence). Trimming took 7 bases from V and 4 from J, leaving 17 bases between them. The CDR3 sequence: CASIRRAGPYNEQFF. The CDR3 bases are TGTGCCAGTATAAGAAGGGCGGGGCCTTACAATGAGCAGTTCTTC.

This clone is a singleton in its sample. The CDR3 coding sequence is TGTGCCAGCAGCTCCGGGCCCAATCAGCCCCAGCATTTT. Protein sequence: CASSSGPNQPQHF. The chain recombines TRBV7-3 with TRBJ1-5, with no clear D. This CDR3 contains 13 residues. The V and J ends lost 4 bases and 3 bases respectively, with 7 bases between them. Per germline, CDR1 SGHTA and CDR2 FQGTGA.

The chain carries TRBV2 and TRBJ1-6; no firm D call. CDR3 length equals 15 residues. Trimming took 1 base from V and 13 from J, leaving 17 bases between them. Germline V gene lookup returns CDR1 SNHLY and CDR2 FYNNEI. The CDR3, as DNA: TGTGCCAGCAGTGAAGGGGAGATGGAGTATGGGCCCCTCCACTTT. Protein product: CASSEGEMEYGPLHF. Complete variable domain (other parts from reference TRBV2 and TRBJ1-6): EPEVTQTPSHQVTQMGQEVILRCVPISNHLYFYWYRQILGQKVEFLVSFYNNEISEKSEIFDDQFSVERPDGSNFTLKIRSTKLEDSAMYFCASSEGEMEYGPLHFGNGTRLTVT.

The rearrangement joins TRBV7-2 to TRBJ2-5, with D perhaps being TRBD1 or TRBD2 (5 bases each). Trimming took off 6 bases at V and 5 bases at J, with 22 bases between the two ends. The CDR3 has 16 amino acids. Germline-derived CDR1 and CDR2 are SGHTA and FQGNSA. The CDR3 sequence is CASSRGRGPEWETQYF. Written as DNA, the CDR3 is TGTGCCAGCAGTCGGGGTAGGGGACCTGAGTGGGAGACCCAGTACTTC.

The chain carries TRBV6-6 and TRBJ1-1; no clear D gene. The CDR3 is 12 amino acids. Germline V gives CDR1 MNHNY, CDR2 SVGAGI (reference sequence). Trimming took 2 bases from V and 1 from J, leaving 2 bases between them. CDR3 in DNA: TGTGCCAGCAGTTACAAGAACACTGAAGCTTTCTTT. Translation: CASSYKNTEAFF.

The chain is built from TRBV19 and TRBJ1-1; D is perhaps TRBD1 (6 bases). CDR3 length: 15 residues. V was pared by 7 bases and J by 0 bases, with 15 bases between. The germline CDR1 and CDR2 sequences are LNHDA and SQIVND (reference sequence). The CDR3 DNA sequence: TGTGCCAGTAAACTGGGGGCCTACTTGAACACTGAAGCTTTCTTT. The encoded protein is CASKLGAYLNTEAFF.

This clone was recorded only once. CDR3 loop: CASSPDRGINYGYTF. CDR3 DNA sequence: TGTGCCAGCAGCCCGGACAGGGGAATAAACTATGGCTACACCTTC. This chain joins TRBV6-4 and TRBJ1-2, with 9 bases lining up with TRBD1. Germline assignment: CDR1 MRHNA and CDR2 SNTAGT. With V trimmed by 6 bases and J by 2 bases, 7 bases remained unmatched. This CDR3 region has 15 residues.

The V gene is TRBV9, the J gene TRBJ2-1; 7 bases line up with TRBD2. V lost 3 bases, J lost 12 bases, and 6 bases stayed unmatched. There are 12 residues in the CDR3. Germline CDR1 is SGDLS and CDR2 is YYNGEE. As DNA, the CDR3 is TGTGCCAGCAGCGGTAGCGGGCAAGGGCAGTTCTTC. Residues: CASSGSGQGQFF.

The chain is built from TRBV28 and TRBJ1-4, with a tentative D call TRBD1 (6 bases). The CDR3 spans 15 residues. The germline gives CDR1 MDHEN, CDR2 SYDVKM. V lost 2 bases and J 7 bases, leaving 14 bases between the germline ends. The CDR3 loop reads CASSLAGGAIEKLFF. CDR3 nucleotide sequence: TGTGCCAGCAGTTTAGCGGGGGGCGCAATTGAAAAACTGTTTTTT. The full variable domain, completed using reference TRBV28 and TRBJ1-4, is DVKVTQSSRYLVKRTGEKVFLECVQDMDHENMFWYRQDPGLGLRLIYFSYDVKMKEKGDIPEGYSVSREKKERFSLILESASTNQTSMYLCASSLAGGAIEKLFFGSGTQLSVL.

The V gene is TRBV6-1, the J gene TRBJ1-5, with D perhaps matching TRBD1 (6 bases). CDR1 is MNHNS, CDR2 SASEGT, per germline. The V gene lost 6 bases and the J gene lost 4 bases, with 13 bases spanning the gap. There are 14 residues in the CDR3. CDR3 region: CASRPHRANQPQHF. The CDR3 coding sequence is TGTGCCAGCAGGCCCCACAGGGCGAATCAGCCCCAGCATTTT.

This chain connects TRBV30 to TRBJ1-1, with a possible D match to TRBD1 (6 bases). The CDR3 is 12 amino acids. Per germline, CDR1 GTSNPN and CDR2 SVGIG (reference sequence). The V end was cut by 3 bases, the J end by 4 bases, with 9 bases between. The CDR3 sequence: CAWRRGTTEAFF. CDR3 in DNA: TGTGCCTGGAGGAGGGGGACCACTGAAGCTTTCTTT.